A single sample gave rise to the 3 T cell receptor beta chains below, sequenced in a study of T-cell reconstitution after alpha-beta-depleted transplantation in children (dated by TCRdb to 2015 to 2016). Library prep was done by PCR. Sequencing took place on an Illumina HiSeq 2500. To normalize quantification of the TCRbeta repertoire, the TCR libraries were built with molecular barcoding that relied on unique molecular identifiers. TCRdb reprocessing: public reads trimmed at Q25 with fastp, clones called with MiXCR, in-frame beta chains kept. Entries are consolidated by CDR3 protein sequence, retaining the most common genes and DNA. This sample holds 540,000 or so distinct CDR3 sequences; approximately 22% were observed only once. The top ten constitute roughly 14% of the sample. The treatment or condition label for this specimen denotes: allogeneic hematopoietic cell transplantation with graft depleted of TCRalphabeta T cells and CD19 B cells.

This material consisted of PBMCs, mostly from graft donor cells, taken 360 days after TCRalphabeta/CD19-depleted stem cell transplant. These receptor sequences come from a boy under two years old who had a stem cell transplant for acute myeloid leukemia, so the T cells may come from the graft donor.

There are many counts of this clonotype. The chain joins TRBV29-1 to TRBJ1-2; 7 bases map to TRBD1. Germline CDR1 reads SQVTM; CDR2 reads ANQGSEA. The trim removed 2 bases at V and 6 bases at J, leaving 18 bases unmatched. The CDR3 totals 17 residues. CDR3 residues: CSVEQKGQTERGDGYTF. The DNA of the CDR3 is TGCAGCGTTGAACAGAAGGGACAGACGGAGCGGGGCGATGGCTACACCTTC.

This clonotype was counted at least ten times. The chain uses TRBV19 and TRBJ2-1; D unclear. The CDR3 contains 13 residues. Trimming shortened V by 5 bases and J by 4 bases, and 9 bases separated the two germline ends. CDR1 and CDR2 (germline): LNHDA, SQIVND (reference sequence). The CDR3 protein is CASSSHSYNEQFF. As DNA, the CDR3 is TGTGCCAGTAGTTCGCACAGTTACAATGAGCAGTTCTTC.

This clonotype appeared a few times. J is TRBJ2-7 and V is TRBV5-1; 8 bases line up with TRBD1. Germline V lookup: CDR1 SGHRS, CDR2 YFSETQ. The V gene end was trimmed by 0 bases and the J gene end by 2 bases; junction bases not matched to a gene: 4. CDR3 length equals 15 residues. In DNA form, the CDR3 reads TGCGCCAGCAGCTTGGACAGGGGGAAAGCCTACGAGCAGTACTTC. Its translation is CASSLDRGKAYEQYF.